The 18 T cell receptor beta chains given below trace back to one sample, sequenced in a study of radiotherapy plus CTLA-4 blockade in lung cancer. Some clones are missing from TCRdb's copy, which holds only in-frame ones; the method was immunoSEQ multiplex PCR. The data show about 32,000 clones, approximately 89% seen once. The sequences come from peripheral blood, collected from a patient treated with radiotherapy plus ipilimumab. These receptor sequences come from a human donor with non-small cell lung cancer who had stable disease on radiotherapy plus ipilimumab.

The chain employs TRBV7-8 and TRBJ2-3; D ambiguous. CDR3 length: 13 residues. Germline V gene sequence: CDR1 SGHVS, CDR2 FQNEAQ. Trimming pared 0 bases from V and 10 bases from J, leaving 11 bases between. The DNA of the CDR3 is TGTGCCAGCAGCTTAGCTCTAGGTTCCCCGCAGTATTTT. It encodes CASSLALGSPQYF. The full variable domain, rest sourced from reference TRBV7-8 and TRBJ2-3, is GAGVSQSPRYKVAKRGQDVALRCDPISGHVSLFWYQQALGQGPEFLTYFQNEAQLDKSGLPSDRFFAERPEGSVSTLKIQRTQQEDSAVYLCASSLALGSPQYFGPGTRLTVL.

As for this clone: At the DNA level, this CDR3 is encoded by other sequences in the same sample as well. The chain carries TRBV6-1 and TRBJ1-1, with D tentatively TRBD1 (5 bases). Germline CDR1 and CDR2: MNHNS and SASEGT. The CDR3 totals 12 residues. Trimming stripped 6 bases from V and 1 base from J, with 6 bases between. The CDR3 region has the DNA TGTGCCAGCAGGCAGGGGAACACTGAAGCTTTCTTT. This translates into CASRQGNTEAFF.

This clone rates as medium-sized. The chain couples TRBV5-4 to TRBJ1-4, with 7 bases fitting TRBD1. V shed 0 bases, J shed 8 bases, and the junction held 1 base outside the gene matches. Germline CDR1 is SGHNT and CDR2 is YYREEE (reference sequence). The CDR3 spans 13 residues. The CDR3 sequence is CASSLDRGEKLFF. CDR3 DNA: TGTGCCAGCAGCTTGGACAGGGGCGAAAAACTGTTTTTT.

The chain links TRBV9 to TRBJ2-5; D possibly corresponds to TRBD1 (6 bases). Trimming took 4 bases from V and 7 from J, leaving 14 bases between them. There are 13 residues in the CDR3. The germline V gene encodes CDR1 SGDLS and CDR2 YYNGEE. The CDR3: CASSPGTLGTQYF. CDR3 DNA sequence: TGTGCCAGCAGCCCTGGGACATTGGGGACCCAGTACTTC.

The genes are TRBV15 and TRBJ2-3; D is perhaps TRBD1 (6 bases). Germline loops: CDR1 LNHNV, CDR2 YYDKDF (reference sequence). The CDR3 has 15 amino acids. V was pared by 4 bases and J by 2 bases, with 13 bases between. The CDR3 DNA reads TGTGCCACCAGCACCTTAGGGGGTGACACAGATACGCAGTATTTT. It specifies CATSTLGGDTDTQYF. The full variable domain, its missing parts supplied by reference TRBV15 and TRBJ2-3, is DAMVIQNPRYQVTQFGKPVTLSCSQTLNHNVMYWYQQKSSQAPKLLFHYYDKDFNNEADTPDNFQSRRPNTSFCFLDIRSPGLGDTAMYLCATSTLGGDTDTQYFGPGTRLTVL.

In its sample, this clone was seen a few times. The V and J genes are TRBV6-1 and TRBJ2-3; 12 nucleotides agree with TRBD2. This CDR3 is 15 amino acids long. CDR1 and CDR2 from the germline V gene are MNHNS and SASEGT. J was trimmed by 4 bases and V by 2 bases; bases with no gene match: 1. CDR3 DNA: TGTGCCAGCAGTGAACTAGCGGGAGGGCCAGATACGCAGTATTTT. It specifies CASSELAGGPDTQYF.

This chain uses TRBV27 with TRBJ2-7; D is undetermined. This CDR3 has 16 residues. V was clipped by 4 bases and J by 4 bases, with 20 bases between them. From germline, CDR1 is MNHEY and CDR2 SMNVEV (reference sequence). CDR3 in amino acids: CASSSPGRFSLYEQYF. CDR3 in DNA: TGTGCCAGCAGTTCTCCCGGCAGGTTCAGTCTTTACGAGCAGTACTTC.

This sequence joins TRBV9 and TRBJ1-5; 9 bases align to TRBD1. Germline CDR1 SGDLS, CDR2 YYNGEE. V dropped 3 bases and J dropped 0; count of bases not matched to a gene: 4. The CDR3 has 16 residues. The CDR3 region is CASSAGTGFSNQPQHF. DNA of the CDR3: TGTGCCAGCAGCGCCGGGACAGGGTTTAGCAATCAGCCCCAGCATTTT.

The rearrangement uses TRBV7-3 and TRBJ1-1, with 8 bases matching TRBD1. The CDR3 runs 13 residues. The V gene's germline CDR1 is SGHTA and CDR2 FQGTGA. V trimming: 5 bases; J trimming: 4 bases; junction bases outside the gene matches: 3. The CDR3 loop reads CASSPDRVTEAFF. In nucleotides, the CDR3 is TGTGCCAGCAGCCCGGACAGGGTCACTGAAGCTTTCTTT. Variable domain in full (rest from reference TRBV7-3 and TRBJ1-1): GAGVSQTPSNKVTEKGKYVELRCDPISGHTALYWYRQSLGQGPEFLIYFQGTGAADDSGLPNDRFFAVRPEGSVSTLKIQRTERGDSAVYLCASSPDRVTEAFFGQGTRLTVV.

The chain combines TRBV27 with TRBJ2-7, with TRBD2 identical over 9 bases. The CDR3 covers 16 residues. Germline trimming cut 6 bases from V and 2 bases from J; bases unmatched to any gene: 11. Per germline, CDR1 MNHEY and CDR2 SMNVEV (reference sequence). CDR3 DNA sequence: TGTGCCAGCAGGAAATTAGCGGGAGCGGCGGCCTACGAGCAGTACTTC. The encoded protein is CASRKLAGAAAYEQYF.

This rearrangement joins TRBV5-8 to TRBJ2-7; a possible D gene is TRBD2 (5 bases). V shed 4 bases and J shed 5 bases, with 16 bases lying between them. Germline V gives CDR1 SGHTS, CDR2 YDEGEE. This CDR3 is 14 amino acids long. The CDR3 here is CASSHHPGLNEQYF. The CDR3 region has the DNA TGTGCCAGCAGCCATCATCCGGGGTTAAACGAGCAGTACTTC.

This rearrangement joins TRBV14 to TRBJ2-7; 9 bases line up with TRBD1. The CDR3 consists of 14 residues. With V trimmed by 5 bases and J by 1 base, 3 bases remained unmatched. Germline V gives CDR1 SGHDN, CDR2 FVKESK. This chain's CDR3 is CASSSGTGSYEQYF. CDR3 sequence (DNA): TGTGCCAGCAGCTCCGGGACAGGGTCCTACGAGCAGTACTTC.

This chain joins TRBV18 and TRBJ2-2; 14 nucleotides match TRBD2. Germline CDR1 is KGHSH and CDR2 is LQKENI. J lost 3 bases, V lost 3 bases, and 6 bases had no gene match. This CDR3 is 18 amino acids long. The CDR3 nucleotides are TGTGCCAGCTCACCTGGGACTAGCGGGAGTGGAGACACCGGGGAGCTGTTTTTT. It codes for CASSPGTSGSGDTGELFF.

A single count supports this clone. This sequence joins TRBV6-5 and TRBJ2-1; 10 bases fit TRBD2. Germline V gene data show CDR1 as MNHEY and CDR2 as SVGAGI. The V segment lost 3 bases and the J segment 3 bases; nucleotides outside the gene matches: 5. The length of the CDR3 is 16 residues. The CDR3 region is CASSYDSGRVYNEQFF. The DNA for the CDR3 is TGTGCCAGCAGTTATGACAGCGGGAGGGTCTACAATGAGCAGTTCTTC.

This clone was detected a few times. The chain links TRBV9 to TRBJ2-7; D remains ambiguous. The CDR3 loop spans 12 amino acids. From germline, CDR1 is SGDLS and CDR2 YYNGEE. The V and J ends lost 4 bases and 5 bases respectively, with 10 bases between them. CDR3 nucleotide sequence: TGTGCCAGCAGCTTATTGGGCGACGAGCAGTACTTC. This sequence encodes CASSLLGDEQYF.

The CDR3 sequence: CASSPRQNTEAFF. CDR3 DNA: TGTGCCAGCAGCCCGAGGCAAAACACTGAAGCTTTCTTT. The chain uses TRBV9 and TRBJ1-1; D is uncertain. Germline V gene data show CDR1 as SGDLS and CDR2 as YYNGEE. Trimming removed 4 bases from V and 2 bases from J, with 9 bases in between. The CDR3 loop spans 13 amino acids.

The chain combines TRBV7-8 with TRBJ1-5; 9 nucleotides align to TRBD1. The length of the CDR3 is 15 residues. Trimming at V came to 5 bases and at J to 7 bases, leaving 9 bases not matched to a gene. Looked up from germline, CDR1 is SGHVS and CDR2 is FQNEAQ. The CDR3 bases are TGTGCCAGCAGCCCACAGGGGGCTATAGGGCAGCCCCAGCATTTT. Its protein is CASSPQGAIGQPQHF.

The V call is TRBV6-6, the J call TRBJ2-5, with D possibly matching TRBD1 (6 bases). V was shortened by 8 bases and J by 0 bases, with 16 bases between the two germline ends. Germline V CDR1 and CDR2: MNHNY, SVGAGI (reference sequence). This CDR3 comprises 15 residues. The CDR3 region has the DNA TGTGCCAGCTCGAAAGACAGGCCAAACCAAGAGACCCAGTACTTC. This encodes CASSKDRPNQETQYF.